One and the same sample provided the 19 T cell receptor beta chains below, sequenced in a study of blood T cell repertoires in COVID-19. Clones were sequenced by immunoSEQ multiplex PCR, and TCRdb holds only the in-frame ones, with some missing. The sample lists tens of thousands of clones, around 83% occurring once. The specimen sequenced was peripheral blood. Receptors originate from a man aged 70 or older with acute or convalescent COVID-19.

For the CDR3, the DNA is TGTGCCAGCAGCCCATTCCCGACAGGGGGTGACACTGAAGCTTTCTTT. Translating gives CASSPFPTGGDTEAFF. The chain carries TRBV11-2 and TRBJ1-1, with 9 positions matching TRBD1. Germline V CDR1 and CDR2: SGHAT, FQNNGV. This CDR3 region has 16 residues. The V gene end was trimmed by 5 bases and the J gene end by 3 bases; junction bases not matched to a gene: 10.

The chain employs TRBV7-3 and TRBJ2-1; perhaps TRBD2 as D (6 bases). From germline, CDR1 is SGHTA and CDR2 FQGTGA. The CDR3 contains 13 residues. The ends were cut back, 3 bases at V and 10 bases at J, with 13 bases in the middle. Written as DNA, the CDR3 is TGTGCCAGCAGCTTGGGCGGGGCGGGGGAGCAGTTCTTC. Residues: CASSLGGAGEQFF. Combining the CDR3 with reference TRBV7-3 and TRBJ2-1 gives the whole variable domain GAGVSQTPSNKVTEKGKYVELRCDPISGHTALYWYRQSLGQGPEFLIYFQGTGAADDSGLPNDRFFAVRPEGSVSTLKIQRTERGDSAVYLCASSLGGAGEQFFGPGTRLTVL.

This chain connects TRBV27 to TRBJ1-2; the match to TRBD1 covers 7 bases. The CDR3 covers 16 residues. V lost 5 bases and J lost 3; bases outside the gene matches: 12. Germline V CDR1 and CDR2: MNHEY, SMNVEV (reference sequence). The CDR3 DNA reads TGTGCCAGCAGTGCATCCCTCGGAGACAGGGACTATGGCTACACCTTC. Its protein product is CASSASLGDRDYGYTF.

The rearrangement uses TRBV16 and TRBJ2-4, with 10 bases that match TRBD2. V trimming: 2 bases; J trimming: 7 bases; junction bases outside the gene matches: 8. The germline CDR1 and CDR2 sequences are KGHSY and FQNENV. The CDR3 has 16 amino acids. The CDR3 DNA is TGTGCCAGCAGCCAAACTCCTCGTAGCGGGAGGAACATTCAGTACTTC. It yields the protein CASSQTPRSGRNIQYF.

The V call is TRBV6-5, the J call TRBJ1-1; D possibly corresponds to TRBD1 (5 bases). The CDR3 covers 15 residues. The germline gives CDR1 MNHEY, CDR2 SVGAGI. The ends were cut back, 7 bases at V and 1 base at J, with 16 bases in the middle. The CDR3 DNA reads TGTGCCAGCATCGAATGGGGGGATAGGAACACTGAAGCTTTCTTT. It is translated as CASIEWGDRNTEAFF.

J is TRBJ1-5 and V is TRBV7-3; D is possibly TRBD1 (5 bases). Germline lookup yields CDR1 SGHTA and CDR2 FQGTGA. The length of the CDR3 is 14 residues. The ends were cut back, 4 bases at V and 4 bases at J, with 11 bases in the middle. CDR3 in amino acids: CASSSGLPNQPQHF. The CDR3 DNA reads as TGTGCCAGCAGCTCGGGACTCCCAAATCAGCCCCAGCATTTT.

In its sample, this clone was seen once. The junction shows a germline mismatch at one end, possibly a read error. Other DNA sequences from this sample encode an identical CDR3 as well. In DNA form, the CDR3 reads TGTGCCAGCAGCCATAGCTCCTACGAGCAGTACTTT. It encodes CASSHSSYEQYF. This chain uses TRBV3-1 (or the pseudogene TRBV3-2) with TRBJ2-7; D ambiguous. The CDR3 is 12 residues long. CDR1 and CDR2 from the germline V gene are LGHDT and YNNKEL (reference sequence).

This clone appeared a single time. The CDR3 DNA follows: TGTGCCAGCAGCGAGGGCGGTAGCGGGGAGCAAGAGACCCAGTACTTC. Translated: CASSEGGSGEQETQYF. The chain couples TRBV3-1 (or the pseudogene TRBV3-2) to TRBJ2-5, with 8 bases that match TRBD2. V dropped 5 bases and J dropped 2; count of bases not matched to a gene: 10. CDR3 length: 16 amino acids. In germline, CDR1 is LGHDT, CDR2 YNNKEL (reference sequence).

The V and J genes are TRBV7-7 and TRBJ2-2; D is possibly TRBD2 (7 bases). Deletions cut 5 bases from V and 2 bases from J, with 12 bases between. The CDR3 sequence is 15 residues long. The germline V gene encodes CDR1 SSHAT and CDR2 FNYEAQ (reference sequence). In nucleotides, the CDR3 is TGTGCCAGCAGCCTGGGGGGGCAAAACACCGGGGAGCTGTTTTTT. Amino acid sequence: CASSLGGQNTGELFF.

As DNA, the CDR3 is TGTGCCAGCAGCCCCCAGGGGGGAGACACCGGGGAGCTGTTTTTT. Protein: CASSPQGGDTGELFF. The genes are TRBV11-3 and TRBJ2-2; the D gene is possibly TRBD1 (7 bases). Germline V lookup: CDR1 SGHNT, CDR2 YENEEA. V was cut by 5 bases and J by 3 bases, with 13 bases left in between. This CDR3 is 15 amino acids long.

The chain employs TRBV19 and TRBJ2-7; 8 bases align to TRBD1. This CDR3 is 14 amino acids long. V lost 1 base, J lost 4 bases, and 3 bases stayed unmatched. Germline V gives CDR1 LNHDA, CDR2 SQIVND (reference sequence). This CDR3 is CASSIVDRGYEQYF. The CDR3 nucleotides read TGTGCCAGTAGTATAGTAGACAGGGGTTACGAGCAGTACTTC.

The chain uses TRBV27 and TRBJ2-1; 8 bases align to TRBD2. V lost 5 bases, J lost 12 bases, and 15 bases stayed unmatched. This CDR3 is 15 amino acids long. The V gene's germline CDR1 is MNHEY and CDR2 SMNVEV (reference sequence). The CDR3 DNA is TGTGCCAGCAGTCCGGGAGGGGCCGCGTGGAGTGGGCAGTTCTTC. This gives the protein CASSPGGAAWSGQFF.

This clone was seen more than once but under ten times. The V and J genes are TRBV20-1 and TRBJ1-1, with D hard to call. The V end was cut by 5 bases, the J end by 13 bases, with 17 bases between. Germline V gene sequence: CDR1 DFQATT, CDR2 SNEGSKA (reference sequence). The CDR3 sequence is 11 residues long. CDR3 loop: CSAAQTHRGFF. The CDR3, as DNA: TGCAGTGCTGCCCAGACCCACCGGGGTTTCTTT.

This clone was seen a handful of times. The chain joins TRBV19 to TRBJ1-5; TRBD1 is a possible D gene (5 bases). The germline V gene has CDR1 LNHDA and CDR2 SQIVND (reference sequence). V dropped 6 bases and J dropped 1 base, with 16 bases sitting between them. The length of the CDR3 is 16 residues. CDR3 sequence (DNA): TGTGCCAGTAGAGCGGGAGGGGCTACCAGCAATCAGCCCCAGCATTTT. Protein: CASRAGGATSNQPQHF.

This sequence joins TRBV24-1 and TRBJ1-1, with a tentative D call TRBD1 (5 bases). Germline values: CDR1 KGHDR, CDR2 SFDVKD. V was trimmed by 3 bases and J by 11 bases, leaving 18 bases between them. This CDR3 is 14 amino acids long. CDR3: CATSDPGRGVGAFF. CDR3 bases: TGTGCCACCAGTGATCCCGGACGGGGGGTTGGGGCTTTCTTT.

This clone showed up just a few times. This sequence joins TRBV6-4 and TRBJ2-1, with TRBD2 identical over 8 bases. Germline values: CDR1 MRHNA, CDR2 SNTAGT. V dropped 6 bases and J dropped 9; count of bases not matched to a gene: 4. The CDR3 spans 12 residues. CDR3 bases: TGTGCCAGCAGAGCCCGGGGGGGTGAGCAGTTCTTC. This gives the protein CASRARGGEQFF.

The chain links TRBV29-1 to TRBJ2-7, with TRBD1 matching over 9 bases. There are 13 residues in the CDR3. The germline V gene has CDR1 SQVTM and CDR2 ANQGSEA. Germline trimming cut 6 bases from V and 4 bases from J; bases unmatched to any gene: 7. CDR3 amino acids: CSVAGTGWYEQYF. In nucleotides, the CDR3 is TGCAGCGTAGCCGGGACAGGGTGGTACGAGCAGTACTTC.

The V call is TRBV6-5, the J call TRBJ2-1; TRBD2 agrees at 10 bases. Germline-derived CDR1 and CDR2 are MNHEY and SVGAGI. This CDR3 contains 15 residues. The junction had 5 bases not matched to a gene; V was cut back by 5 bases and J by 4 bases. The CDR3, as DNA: TGTGCCAGCAGTATAGCGGGAGGATCGTACAATGAGCAGTTCTTC. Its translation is CASSIAGGSYNEQFF.

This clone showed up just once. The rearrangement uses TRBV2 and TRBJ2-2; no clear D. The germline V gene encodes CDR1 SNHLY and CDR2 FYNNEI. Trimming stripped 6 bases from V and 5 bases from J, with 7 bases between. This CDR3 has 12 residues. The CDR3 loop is CASRLQTGELFF. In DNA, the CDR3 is TGTGCCAGCAGATTACAAACCGGGGAGCTGTTTTTT.